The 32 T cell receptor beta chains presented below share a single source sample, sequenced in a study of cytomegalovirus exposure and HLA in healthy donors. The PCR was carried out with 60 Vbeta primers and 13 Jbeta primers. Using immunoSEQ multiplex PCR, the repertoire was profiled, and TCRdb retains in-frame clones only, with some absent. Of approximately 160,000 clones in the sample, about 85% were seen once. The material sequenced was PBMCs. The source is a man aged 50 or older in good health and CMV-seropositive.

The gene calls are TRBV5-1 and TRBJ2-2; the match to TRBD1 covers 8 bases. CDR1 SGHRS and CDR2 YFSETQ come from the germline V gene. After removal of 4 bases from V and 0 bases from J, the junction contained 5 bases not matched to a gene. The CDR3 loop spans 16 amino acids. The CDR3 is CASSIQGDANTGELFF. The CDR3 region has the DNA TGCGCCAGCAGCATACAGGGGGACGCGAACACCGGGGAGCTGTTTTTT.

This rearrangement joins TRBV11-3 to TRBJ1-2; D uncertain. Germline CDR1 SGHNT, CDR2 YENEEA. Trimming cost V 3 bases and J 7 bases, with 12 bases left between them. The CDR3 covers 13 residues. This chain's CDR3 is CASSFLLSCGYTF. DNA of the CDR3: TGTGCCAGCAGCTTCTTACTGTCTTGTGGCTACACCTTC.

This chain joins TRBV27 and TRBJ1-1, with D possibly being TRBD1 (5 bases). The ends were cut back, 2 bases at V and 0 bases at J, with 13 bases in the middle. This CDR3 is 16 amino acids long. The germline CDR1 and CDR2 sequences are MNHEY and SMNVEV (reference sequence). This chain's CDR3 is CASSLVRERLNTEAFF. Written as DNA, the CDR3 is TGTGCCAGCAGTTTAGTCAGGGAAAGACTGAACACTGAAGCTTTCTTT.

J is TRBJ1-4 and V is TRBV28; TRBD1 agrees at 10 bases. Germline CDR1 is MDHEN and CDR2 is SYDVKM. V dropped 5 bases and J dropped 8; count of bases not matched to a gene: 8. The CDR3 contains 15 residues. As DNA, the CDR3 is TGTGCCAGCAGTACGACCGGGACAGGGGCAGAAAAACTGTTTTTT. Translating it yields CASSTTGTGAEKLFF.

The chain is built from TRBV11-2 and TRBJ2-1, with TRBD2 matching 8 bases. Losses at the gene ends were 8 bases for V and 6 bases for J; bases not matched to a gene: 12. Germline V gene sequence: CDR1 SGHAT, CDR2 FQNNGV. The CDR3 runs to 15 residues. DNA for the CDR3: TGTGCCAGCGCCATTTCGGGAGGGCCGGTCAATGAGCAGTTCTTC. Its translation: CASAISGGPVNEQFF.

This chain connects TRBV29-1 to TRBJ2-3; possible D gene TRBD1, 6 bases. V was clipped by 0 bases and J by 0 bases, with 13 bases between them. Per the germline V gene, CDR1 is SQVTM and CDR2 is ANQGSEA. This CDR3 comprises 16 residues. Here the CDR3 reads CSVEDYGQSSTDTQYF. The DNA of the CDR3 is TGCAGCGTTGAAGATTATGGACAGTCTAGCACAGATACGCAGTATTTT.

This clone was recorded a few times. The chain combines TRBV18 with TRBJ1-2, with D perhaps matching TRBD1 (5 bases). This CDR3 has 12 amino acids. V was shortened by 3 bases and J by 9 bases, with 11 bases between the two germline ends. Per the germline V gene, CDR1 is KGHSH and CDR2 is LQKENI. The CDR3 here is CASSPGGERYTF. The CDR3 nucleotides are TGTGCCAGCTCACCGGGGGGGGAGCGCTACACCTTC.

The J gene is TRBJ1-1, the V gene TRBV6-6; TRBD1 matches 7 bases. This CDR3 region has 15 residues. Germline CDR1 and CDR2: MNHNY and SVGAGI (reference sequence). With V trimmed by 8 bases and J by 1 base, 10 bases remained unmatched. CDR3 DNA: TGTGCCAGCGGCCCAGGGGGTGGGGGGAACACTGAAGCTTTCTTT. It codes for CASGPGGGGNTEAFF.

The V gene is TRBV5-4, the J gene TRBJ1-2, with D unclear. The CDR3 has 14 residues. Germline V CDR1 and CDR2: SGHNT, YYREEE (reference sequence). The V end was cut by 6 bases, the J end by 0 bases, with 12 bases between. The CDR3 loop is CASNWAGANYGYTF. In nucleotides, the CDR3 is TGTGCCAGCAACTGGGCGGGAGCTAACTATGGCTACACCTTC.

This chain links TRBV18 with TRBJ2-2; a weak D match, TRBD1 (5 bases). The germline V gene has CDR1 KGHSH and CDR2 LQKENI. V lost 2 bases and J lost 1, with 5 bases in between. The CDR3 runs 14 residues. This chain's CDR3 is CASSPDRNTGELFF. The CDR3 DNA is TGTGCCAGCTCACCAGACAGGAACACCGGGGAGCTGTTTTTT. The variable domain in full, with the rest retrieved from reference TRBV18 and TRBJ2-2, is NAGVMQNPRHLVRRRGQEARLRCSPMKGHSHVYWYRQLPEEGLKFMVYLQKENIIDESGMPKERFSAEFPKEGPSILRIQQVVRGDSAAYFCASSPDRNTGELFFGEGSRLTVL.

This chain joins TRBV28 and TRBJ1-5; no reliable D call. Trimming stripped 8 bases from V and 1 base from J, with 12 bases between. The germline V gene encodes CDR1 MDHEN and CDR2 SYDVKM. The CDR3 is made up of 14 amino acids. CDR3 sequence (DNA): TGTGCCAGCTCTGTGGGCACCAGCAATCAGCCCCAGCATTTT. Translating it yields CASSVGTSNQPQHF.

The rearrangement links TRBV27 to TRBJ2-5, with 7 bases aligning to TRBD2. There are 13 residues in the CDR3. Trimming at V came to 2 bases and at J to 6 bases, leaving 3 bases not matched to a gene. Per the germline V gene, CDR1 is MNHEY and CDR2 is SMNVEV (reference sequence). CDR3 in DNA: TGTGCCAGCAGTTTAAGGGAGGGAAAGACCCAGTACTTC. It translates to CASSLREGKTQYF.

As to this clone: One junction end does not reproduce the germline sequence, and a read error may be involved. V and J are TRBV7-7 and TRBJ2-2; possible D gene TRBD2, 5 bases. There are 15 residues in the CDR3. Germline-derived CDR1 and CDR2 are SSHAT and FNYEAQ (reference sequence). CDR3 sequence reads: CASSLALSGTGELFF. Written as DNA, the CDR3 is TGTGCTAGCAGCTTAGCCTTGTCGGGGACCGGGGAGCTGTTTTTT.

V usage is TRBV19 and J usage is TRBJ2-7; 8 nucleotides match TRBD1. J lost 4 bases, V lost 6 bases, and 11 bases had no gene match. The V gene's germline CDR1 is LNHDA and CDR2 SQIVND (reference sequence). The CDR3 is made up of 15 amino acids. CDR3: CASSRGQGVRYEQYF. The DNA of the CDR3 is TGTGCCAGTAGCCGTGGACAGGGAGTTCGGTACGAGCAGTACTTC.

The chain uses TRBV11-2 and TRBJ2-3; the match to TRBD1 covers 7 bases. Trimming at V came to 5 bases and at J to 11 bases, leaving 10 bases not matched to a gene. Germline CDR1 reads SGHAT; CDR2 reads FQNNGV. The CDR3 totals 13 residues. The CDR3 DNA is TGTGCCAGCAGCACAAACGCCGGGACAGAGCAGTATTTT. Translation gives CASSTNAGTEQYF.

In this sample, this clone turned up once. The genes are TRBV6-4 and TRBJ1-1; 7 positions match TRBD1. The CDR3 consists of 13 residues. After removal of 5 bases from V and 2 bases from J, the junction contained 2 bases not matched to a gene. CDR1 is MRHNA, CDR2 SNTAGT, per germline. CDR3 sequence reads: CASSWDRNTEAFF. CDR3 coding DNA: TGTGCCAGCAGTTGGGACAGAAACACTGAAGCTTTCTTT.

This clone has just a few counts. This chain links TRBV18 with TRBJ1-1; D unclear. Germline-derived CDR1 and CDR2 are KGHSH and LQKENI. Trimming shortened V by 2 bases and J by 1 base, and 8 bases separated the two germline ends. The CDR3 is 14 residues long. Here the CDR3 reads CASSPGQKNTEAFF. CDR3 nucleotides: TGTGCCAGCTCACCAGGCCAGAAGAACACTGAAGCTTTCTTT.

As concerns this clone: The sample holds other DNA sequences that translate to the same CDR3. The CDR3 here is CASSSGQPNTEAFF. CDR3 DNA sequence: TGCGCCAGCAGCTCTGGACAGCCGAACACTGAAGCTTTCTTT. The V and J genes are TRBV5-1 and TRBJ1-1, with a possible D match to TRBD1 (6 bases). The CDR3 has 14 residues. V lost 3 bases to trimming and J lost 1 base, with 10 bases between them. Germline loops: CDR1 SGHRS, CDR2 YFSETQ.

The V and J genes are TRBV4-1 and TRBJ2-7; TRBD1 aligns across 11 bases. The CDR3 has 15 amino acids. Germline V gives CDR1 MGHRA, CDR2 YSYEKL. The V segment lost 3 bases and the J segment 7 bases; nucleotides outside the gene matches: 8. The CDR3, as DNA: TGCGCCAGCAGCCAGGGATGGGACAGGGGGAATGAGCAGTACTTC. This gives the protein CASSQGWDRGNEQYF.

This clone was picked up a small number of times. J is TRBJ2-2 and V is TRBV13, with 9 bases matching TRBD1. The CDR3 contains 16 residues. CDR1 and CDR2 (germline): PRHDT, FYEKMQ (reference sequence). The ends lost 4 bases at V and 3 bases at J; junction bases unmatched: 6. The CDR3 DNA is TGTGCCAGCAGCTCTGGACAGGGGACTTACACCGGGGAGCTGTTTTTT. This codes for CASSSGQGTYTGELFF.

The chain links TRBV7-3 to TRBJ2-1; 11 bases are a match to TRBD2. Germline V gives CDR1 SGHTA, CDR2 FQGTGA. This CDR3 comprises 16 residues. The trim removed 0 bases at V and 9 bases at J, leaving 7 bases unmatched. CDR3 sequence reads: CASSLTGTSGKSEQFF. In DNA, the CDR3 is TGTGCCAGCAGCTTAACGGGGACTAGCGGCAAGTCTGAGCAGTTCTTC.

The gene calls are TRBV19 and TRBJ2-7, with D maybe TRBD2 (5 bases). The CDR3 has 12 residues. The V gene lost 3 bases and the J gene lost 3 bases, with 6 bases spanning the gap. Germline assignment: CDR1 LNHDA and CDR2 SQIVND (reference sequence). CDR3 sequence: CASSIGNYEQYF. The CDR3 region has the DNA TGTGCCAGTAGTATCGGGAACTACGAGCAGTACTTC.

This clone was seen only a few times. The CDR3 is CASTQGLAPDTQYF. In DNA, the CDR3 is TGTGCCAGCACCCAAGGGCTAGCTCCAGATACGCAGTATTTT. The chain links TRBV6-1 to TRBJ2-3; maybe TRBD2 (5 bases). Per the germline V gene, CDR1 is MNHNS and CDR2 is SASEGT. The CDR3 has 14 amino acids. V was shortened by 7 bases and J by 4 bases, with 15 bases between the two germline ends.

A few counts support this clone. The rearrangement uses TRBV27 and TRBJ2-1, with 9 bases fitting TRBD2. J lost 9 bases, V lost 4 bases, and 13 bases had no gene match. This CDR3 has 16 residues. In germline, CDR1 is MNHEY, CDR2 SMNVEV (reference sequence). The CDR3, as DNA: TGTGCCAGCAGTTGGGGCGGAGCGGGGGGACAGAGTGAGCAGTTCTTC. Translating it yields CASSWGGAGGQSEQFF.

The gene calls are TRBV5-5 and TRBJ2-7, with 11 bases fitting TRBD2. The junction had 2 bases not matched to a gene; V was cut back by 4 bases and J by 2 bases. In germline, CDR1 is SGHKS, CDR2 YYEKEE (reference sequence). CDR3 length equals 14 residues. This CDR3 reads CASSLSGRAYEQYF. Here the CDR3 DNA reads TGTGCCAGCAGCCTTAGCGGGAGGGCCTACGAGCAGTACTTC.

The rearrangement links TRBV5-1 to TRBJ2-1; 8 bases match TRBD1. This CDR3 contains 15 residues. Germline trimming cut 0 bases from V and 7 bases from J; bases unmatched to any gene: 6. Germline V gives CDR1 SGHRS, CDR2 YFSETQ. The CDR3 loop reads CASSLVQGEGNEQFF. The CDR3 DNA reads TGCGCCAGCAGCTTGGTACAGGGGGAAGGGAATGAGCAGTTCTTC.

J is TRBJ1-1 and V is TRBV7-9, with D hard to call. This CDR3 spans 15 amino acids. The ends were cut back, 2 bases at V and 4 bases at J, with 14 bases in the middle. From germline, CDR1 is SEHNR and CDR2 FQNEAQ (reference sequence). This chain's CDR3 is CASSLMAGGSTEAFF. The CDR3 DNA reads TGTGCCAGCAGCTTAATGGCAGGTGGGAGCACTGAAGCTTTCTTT.

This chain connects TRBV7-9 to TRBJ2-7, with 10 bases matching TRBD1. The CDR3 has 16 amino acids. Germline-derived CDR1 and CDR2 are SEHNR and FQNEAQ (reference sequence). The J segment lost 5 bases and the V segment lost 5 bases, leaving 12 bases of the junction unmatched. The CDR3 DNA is TGTGCCAGCAGCATAAAACCGGGACAGGGGAGGCACGAGCAGTACTTC. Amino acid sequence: CASSIKPGQGRHEQYF.

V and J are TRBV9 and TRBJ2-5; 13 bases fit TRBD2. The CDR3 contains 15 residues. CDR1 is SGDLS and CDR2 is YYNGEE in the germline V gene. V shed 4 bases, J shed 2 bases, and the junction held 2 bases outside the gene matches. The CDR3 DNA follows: TGTGCCAGCAGCCCGGGACTAGCGGGGCAAGAGACCCAGTACTTC. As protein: CASSPGLAGQETQYF.

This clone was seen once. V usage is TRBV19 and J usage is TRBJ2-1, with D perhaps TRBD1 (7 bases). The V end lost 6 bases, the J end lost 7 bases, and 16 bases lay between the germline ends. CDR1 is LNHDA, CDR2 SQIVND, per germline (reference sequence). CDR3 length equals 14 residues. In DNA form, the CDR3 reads TGTGCCAGTAGGGGGGGACAGAAGAGAAATGAGCAGTTCTTC. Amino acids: CASRGGQKRNEQFF. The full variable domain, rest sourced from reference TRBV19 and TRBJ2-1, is DGGITQSPKYLFRKEGQNVTLSCEQNLNHDAMYWYRQDPGQGLRLIYYSQIVNDFQKGDIAEGYSVSREKKESFPLTVTSAQKNPTAFYLCASRGGQKRNEQFFGPGTRLTVL.

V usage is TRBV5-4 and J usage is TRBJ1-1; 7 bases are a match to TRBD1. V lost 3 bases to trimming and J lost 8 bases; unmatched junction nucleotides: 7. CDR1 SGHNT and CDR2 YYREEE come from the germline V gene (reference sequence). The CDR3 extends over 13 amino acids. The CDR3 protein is CASSSSDRREAFF. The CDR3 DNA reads TGTGCCAGCAGCTCCTCGGACAGGCGGGAAGCTTTCTTT.

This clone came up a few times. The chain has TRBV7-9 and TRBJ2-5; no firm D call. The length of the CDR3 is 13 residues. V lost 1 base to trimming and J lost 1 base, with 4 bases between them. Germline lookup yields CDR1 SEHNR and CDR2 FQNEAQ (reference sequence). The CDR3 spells CASSLDSQETQYF. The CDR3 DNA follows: TGTGCCAGCAGCTTAGACAGCCAAGAGACCCAGTACTTC.